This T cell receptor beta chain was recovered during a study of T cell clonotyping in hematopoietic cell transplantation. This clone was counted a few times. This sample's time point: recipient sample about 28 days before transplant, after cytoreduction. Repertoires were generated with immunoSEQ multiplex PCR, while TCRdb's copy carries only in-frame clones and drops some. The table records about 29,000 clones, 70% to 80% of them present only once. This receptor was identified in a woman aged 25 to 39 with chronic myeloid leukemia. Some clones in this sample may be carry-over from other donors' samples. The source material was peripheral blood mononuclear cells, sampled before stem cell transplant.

CDR3 nucleotide sequence: TGCGCCAGCAGCCCACGACAGGGACCCAATCAGCCCCAGCATTTT. This gives the protein CASSPRQGPNQPQHF. V gene TRBV4-3 combines with J gene TRBJ1-5; 7 nucleotides align to TRBD1. This CDR3 has 15 residues. Germline V CDR1 and CDR2: LGHNA, YSLEER. V was clipped by 4 bases and J by 3 bases; unmatched bases: 6.